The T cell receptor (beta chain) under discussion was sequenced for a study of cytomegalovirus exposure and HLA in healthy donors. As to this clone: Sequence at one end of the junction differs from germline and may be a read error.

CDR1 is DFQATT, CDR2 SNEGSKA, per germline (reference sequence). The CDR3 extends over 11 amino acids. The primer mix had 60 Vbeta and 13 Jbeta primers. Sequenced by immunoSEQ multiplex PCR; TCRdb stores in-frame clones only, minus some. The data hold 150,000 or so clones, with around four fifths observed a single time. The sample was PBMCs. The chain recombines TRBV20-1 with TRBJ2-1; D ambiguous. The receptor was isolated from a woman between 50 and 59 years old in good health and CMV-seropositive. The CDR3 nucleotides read TGCAGTGTTAGACCAGGAAATGAGCAGTTCTTC. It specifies CSVRPGNEQFF.